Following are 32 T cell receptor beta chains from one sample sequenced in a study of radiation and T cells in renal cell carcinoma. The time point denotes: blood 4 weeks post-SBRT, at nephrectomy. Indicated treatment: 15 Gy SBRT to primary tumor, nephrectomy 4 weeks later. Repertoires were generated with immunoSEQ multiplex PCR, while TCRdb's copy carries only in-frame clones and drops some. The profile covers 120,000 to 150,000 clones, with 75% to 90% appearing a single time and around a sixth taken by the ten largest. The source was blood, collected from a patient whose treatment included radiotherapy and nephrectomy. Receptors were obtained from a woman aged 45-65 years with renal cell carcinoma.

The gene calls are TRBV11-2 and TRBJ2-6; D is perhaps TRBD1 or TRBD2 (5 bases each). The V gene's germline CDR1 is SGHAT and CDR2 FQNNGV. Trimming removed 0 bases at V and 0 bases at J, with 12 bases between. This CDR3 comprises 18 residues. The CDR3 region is CASSLDRDGFSGANVLTF. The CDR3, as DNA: TGTGCCAGCAGCTTAGATCGGGACGGATTCTCTGGGGCCAACGTCCTGACTTTC.

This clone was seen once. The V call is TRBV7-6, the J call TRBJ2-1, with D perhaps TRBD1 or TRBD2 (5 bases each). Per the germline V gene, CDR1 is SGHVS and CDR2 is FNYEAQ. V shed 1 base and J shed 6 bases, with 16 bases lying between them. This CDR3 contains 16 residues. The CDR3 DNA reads TGTGCCAGCAGCTTAGGTGCCGGGGCGTCCGTCAATGAGCAGTTCTTC. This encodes CASSLGAGASVNEQFF.

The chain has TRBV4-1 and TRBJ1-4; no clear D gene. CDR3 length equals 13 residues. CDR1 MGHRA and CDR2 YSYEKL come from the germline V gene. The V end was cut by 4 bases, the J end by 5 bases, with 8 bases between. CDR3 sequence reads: CASSPQENEKLFF. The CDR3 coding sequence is TGCGCCAGCAGCCCCCAGGAGAATGAAAAACTGTTTTTT.

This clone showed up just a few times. CDR3 coding DNA: TGTGCCAGCAGCTTGGGGTACGGGGCAGGGGGAGACAATCAGCCCCAGCATTTT. This sequence encodes CASSLGYGAGGDNQPQHF. The J gene is TRBJ1-5, the V gene TRBV5-6, with TRBD1 identical over 7 bases. This CDR3 contains 18 residues. Germline CDR1 SGHDT, CDR2 YYEEEE. Trimming took 0 bases from V and 3 from J; bases not matched to a gene: 12.

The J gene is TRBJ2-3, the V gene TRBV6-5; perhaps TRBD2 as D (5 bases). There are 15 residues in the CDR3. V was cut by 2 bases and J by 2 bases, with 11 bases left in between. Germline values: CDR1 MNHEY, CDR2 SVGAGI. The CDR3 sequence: CASSYETGFTDTQYF. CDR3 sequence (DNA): TGTGCCAGCAGTTACGAGACGGGGTTCACAGATACGCAGTATTTT.

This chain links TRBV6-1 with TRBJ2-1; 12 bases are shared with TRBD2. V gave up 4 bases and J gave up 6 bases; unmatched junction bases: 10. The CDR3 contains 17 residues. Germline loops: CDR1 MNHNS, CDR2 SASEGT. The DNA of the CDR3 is TGTGCCAGCAGTGGTATGCTAGCGGGAGGGCCGGGCAATGAGCAGTTCTTC. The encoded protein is CASSGMLAGGPGNEQFF.

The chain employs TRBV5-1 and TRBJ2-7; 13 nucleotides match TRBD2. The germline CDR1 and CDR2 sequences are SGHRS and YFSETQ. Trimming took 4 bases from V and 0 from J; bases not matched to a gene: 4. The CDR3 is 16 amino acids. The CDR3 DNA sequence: TGCGCCAGCAGCGCAGGGACTAGCGGGGCCTCCTACGAGCAGTACTTC. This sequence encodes CASSAGTSGASYEQYF.

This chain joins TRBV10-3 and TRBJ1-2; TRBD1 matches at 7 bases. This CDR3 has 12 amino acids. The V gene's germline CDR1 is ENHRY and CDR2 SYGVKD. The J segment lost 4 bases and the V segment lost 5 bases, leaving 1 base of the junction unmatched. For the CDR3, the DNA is TGTGCCATCAGTCCAGGGGGCTATGGCTACACCTTC. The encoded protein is CAISPGGYGYTF.

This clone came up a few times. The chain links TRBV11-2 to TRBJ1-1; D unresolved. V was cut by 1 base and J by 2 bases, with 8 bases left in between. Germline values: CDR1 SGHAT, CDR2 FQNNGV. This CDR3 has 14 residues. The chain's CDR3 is CASSLGRENTEAFF. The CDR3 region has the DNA TGTGCCAGCAGCTTAGGACGGGAAAACACTGAAGCTTTCTTT.

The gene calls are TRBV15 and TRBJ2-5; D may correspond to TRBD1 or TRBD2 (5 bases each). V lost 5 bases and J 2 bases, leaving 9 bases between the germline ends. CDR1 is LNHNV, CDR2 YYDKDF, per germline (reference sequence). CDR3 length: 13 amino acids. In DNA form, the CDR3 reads TGTGCCACCAGCCGGGACCTTCAAGAGACCCAGTACTTC. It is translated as CATSRDLQETQYF. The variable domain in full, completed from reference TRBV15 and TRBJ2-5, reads DAMVIQNPRYQVTQFGKPVTLSCSQTLNHNVMYWYQQKSSQAPKLLFHYYDKDFNNEADTPDNFQSRRPNTSFCFLDIRSPGLGDTAMYLCATSRDLQETQYFGPGTRLLVL.

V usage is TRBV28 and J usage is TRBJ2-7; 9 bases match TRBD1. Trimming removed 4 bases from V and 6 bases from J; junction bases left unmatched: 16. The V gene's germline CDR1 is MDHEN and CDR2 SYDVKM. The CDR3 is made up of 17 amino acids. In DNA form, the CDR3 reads TGTGCCAGCAGTTCCTCCGACCGGGACAGGGTTAGGGGCGAGCAGTACTTC. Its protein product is CASSSSDRDRVRGEQYF. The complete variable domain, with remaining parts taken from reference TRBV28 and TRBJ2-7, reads DVKVTQSSRYLVKRTGEKVFLECVQDMDHENMFWYRQDPGLGLRLIYFSYDVKMKEKGDIPEGYSVSREKKERFSLILESASTNQTSMYLCASSSSDRDRVRGEQYFGPGTRLTVT.

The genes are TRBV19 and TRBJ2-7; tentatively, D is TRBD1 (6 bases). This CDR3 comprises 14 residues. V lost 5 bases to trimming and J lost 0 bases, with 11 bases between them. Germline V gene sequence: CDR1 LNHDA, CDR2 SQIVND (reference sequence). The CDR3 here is CASSPNRVSYEQYF. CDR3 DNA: TGTGCCAGTAGTCCGAACAGGGTCTCCTACGAGCAGTACTTC. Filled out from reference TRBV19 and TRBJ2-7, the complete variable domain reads DGGITQSPKYLFRKEGQNVTLSCEQNLNHDAMYWYRQDPGQGLRLIYYSQIVNDFQKGDIAEGYSVSREKKESFPLTVTSAQKNPTAFYLCASSPNRVSYEQYFGPGTRLTVT.

DNA of the CDR3: TGTGCCAGCTCACCACGGGGACAGCAAGAGACCCAGTACTTC. Translation: CASSPRGQQETQYF. The gene calls are TRBV18 and TRBJ2-5, with TRBD1 matching over 7 bases. The germline V gene has CDR1 KGHSH and CDR2 LQKENI. Trimming at V came to 1 base and at J to 2 bases, leaving 1 base not matched to a gene. This CDR3 is built from 14 residues.

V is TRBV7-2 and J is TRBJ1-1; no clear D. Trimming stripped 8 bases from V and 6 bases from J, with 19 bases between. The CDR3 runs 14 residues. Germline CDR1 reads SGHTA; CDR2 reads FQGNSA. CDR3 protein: CASGEVANFAEAFF. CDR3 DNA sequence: TGTGCCAGCGGTGAGGTAGCAAATTTCGCTGAAGCTTTCTTT. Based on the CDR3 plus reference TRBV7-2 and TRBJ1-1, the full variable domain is GAGVSQSPSNKVTEKGKDVELRCDPISGHTALYWYRQSLGQGLEFLIYFQGNSAPDKSGLPSDRFSAERTGGSVSTLTIQRTQQEDSAVYLCASGEVANFAEAFFGQGTRLTVV.

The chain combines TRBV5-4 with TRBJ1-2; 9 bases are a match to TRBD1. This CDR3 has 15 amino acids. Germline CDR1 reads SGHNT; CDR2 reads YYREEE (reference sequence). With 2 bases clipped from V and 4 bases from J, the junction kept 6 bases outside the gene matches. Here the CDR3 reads CASSLIQGAVYGYTF. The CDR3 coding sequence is TGTGCCAGCAGCTTAATACAGGGGGCGGTCTATGGCTACACCTTC.

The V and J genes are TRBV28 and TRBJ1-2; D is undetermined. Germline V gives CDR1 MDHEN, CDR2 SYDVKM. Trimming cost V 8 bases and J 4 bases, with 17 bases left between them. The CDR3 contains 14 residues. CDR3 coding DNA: TGTGCCAGCTTTAACCGGGCGCGGAGCTATGGCTACACCTTC. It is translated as CASFNRARSYGYTF.

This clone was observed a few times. CDR3 loop: CASSQDEGALPEQYF. The CDR3 DNA sequence: TGTGCCAGCAGCCAAGATGAGGGGGCGCTTCCCGAGCAGTACTTC. This rearrangement joins TRBV4-2 to TRBJ2-7; 7 bases fit TRBD1. The junction had 8 bases not matched to a gene; V was cut back by 0 bases and J by 6 bases. Germline V gene data show CDR1 as LGHNA and CDR2 as YNFKEQ. The length of the CDR3 is 15 residues.

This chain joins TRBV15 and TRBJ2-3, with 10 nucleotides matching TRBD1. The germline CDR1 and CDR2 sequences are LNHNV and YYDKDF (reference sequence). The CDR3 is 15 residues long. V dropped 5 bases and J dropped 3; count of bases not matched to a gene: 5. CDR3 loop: CATSARDRGTDTQYF. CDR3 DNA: TGTGCCACCAGCGCCCGGGACAGGGGAACAGATACGCAGTATTTT.

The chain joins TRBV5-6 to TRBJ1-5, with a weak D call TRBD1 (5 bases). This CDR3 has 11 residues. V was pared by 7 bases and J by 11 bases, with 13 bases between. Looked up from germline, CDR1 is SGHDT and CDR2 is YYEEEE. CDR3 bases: TGTGCCAGCCCCCTGGGGGGGACCCAGCATTTT. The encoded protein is CASPLGGTQHF. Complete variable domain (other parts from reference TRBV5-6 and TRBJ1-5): DAGVTQSPTHLIKTRGQQVTLRCSPKSGHDTVSWYQQALGQGPQFIFQYYEEEERQRGNFPDRFSGHQFPNYSSELNVNALLLGDSALYLCASPLGGTQHFGDGTRLSIL.

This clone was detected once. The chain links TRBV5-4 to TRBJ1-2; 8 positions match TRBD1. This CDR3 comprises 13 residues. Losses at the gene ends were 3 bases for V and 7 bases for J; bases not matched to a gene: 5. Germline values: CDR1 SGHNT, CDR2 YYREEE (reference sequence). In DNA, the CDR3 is TGTGCCAGCAGCTCCCAGGGGGCATCTGGCTACACCTTC. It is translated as CASSSQGASGYTF.

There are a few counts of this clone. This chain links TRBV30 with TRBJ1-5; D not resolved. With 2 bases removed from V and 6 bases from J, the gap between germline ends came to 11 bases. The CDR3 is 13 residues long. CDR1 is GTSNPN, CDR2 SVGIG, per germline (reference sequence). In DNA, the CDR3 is TGTGCCTGGAGTTCCTACTCGGGTCAGCCCCAGCATTTT. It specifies CAWSSYSGQPQHF.

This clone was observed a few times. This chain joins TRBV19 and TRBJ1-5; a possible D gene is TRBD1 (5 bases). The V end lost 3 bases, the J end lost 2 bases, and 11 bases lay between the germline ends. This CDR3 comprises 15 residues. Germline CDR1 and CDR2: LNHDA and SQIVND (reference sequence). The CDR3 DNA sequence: TGTGCCAGTAGTATCTCCAGGGAGGGCAATCAGCCCCAGCATTTT. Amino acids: CASSISREGNQPQHF.

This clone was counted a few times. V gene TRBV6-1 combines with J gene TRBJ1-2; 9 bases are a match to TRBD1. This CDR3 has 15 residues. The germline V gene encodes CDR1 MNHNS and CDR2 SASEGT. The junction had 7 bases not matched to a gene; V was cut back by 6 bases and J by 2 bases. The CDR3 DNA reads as TGTGCCAGCAGAGAGGGACAGGGAGACAACTATGGCTACACCTTC. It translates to CASREGQGDNYGYTF.

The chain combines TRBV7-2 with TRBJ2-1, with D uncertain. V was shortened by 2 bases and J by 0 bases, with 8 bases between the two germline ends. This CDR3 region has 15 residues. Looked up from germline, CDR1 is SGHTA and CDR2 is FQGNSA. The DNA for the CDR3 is TGTGCCAGCAGCTTAACCCGGAGCTCCTACAATGAGCAGTTCTTC. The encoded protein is CASSLTRSSYNEQFF.

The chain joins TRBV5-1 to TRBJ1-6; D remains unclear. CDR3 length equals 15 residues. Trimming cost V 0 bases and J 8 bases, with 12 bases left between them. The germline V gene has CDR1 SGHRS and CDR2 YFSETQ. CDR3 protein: CASSLEGSRDSPLHF. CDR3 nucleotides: TGCGCCAGCAGCTTGGAGGGTTCCCGGGATTCACCCCTCCACTTT. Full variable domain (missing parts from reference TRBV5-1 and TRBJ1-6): KAGVTQTPRYLIKTRGQQVTLSCSPISGHRSVSWYQQTPGQGLQFLFEYFSETQRNKGNFPGRFSGRQFSNSRSEMNVSTLELGDSALYLCASSLEGSRDSPLHFGNGTRLTVT.

CDR3 residues: CASSQPSSGSEQFF. For the CDR3, the DNA is TGCGCCAGCAGCCAACCAAGCAGCGGGAGTGAGCAGTTCTTC. The J gene is TRBJ2-1, the V gene TRBV4-3; 8 positions agree with TRBD2. Trimming cost V 2 bases and J 9 bases; bases outside gene matches: 6. There are 14 residues in the CDR3. Germline lookup yields CDR1 LGHNA and CDR2 YSLEER.

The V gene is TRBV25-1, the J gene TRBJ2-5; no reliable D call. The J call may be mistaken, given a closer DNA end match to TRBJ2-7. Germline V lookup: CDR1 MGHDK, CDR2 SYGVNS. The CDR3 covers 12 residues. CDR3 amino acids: CASKSYGYEQYF. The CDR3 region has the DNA TGTGCCAGCAAGTCGTATGGGTACGAGCAGTACTTC.

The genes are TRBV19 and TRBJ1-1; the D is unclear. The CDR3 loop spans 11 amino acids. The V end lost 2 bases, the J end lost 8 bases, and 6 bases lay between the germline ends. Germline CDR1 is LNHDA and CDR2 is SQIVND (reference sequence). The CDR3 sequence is CASSIRQEAFF. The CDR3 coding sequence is TGTGCCAGTAGTATAAGACAAGAAGCTTTCTTT.

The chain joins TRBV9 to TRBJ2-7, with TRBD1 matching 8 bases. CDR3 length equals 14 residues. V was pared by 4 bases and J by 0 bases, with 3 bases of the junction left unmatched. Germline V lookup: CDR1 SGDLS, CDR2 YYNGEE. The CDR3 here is CASSIGQGSYEQYF. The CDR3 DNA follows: TGTGCCAGCAGCATCGGACAGGGCTCCTACGAGCAGTACTTC.

CDR3 sequence (DNA): TGTGCCAGCAGTCATGACAGGGGCAGAACTGAAGCTTTCTTT. This sequence encodes CASSHDRGRTEAFF. The V call is TRBV6-6, the J call TRBJ1-1; 8 nucleotides match TRBD1. Trimming took 5 bases from V and 5 from J; bases not matched to a gene: 7. Germline V CDR1 and CDR2: MNHNY, SVGAGI (reference sequence). The CDR3 is 14 residues long.

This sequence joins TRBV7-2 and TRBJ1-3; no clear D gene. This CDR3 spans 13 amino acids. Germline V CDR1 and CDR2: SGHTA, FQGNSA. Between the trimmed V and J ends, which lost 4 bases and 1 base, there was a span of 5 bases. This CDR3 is CASSSRSGNTIYF. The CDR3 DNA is TGTGCCAGCAGCTCCCGGTCTGGAAACACCATATATTTT.

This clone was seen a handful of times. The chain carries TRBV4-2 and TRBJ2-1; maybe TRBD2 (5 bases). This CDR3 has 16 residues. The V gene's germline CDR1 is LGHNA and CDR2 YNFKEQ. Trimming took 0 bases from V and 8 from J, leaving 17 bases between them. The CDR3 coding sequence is TGTGCCAGCAGCCAAGATTCCCCTAGCCCCTCGGATGAGCAGTTCTTC. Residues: CASSQDSPSPSDEQFF.